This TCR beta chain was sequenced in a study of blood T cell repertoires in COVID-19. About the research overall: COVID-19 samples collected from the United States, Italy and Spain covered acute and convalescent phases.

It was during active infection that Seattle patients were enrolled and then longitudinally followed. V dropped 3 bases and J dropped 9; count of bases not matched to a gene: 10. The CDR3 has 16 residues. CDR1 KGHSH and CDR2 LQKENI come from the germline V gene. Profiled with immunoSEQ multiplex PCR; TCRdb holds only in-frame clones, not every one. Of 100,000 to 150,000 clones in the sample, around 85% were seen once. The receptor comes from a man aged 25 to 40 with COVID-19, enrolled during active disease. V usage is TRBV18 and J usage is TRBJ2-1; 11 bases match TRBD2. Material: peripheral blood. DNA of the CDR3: TGTGCCAGCTCACCCCCGACTAGCGGGGTCCCCCGTGAGCAGTTCTTC. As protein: CASSPPTSGVPREQFF.